The T cell receptor beta chain under discussion was sequenced for a study of T-cell memory formation after mild COVID-19. Study in general: Largely donor-specific sequence clusters came from a couple of donors.

The CDR3 consists of 15 residues. Trimming left V 1 base short and J 4 bases short, with 11 bases between. Germline CDR1 reads KGHSH; CDR2 reads LQKENI. This clonotype appeared a few times. TCRdb redid the calling of the 5' RACE reads with MiXCR, one entry per CDR3 protein. Among a few hundred thousand distinct CDR3 sequences, less than 20% were seen once, and the ten largest hold more than 20%. The sequencing sample was made of PBMCs or a T cell subset sorted from them (not recorded which). This sequence originates from a man in his late teens or twenties who had mild COVID-19 (a few samples of this study predate the infection). Cell type and time point are not known. This sequence joins TRBV18 and TRBJ2-1; D gene uncertain. The CDR3 spells CASSPRSGPYNEQFF. CDR3 DNA: TGTGCCAGCTCACCACGTTCCGGGCCTTACAATGAGCAGTTCTTC. Full variable domain (rest looked up from reference TRBV18 and TRBJ2-1): NAGVMQNPRHLVRRRGQEARLRCSPMKGHSHVYWYRQLPEEGLKFMVYLQKENIIDESGMPKERFSAEFPKEGPSILRIQQVVRGDSAAYFCASSPRSGPYNEQFFGPGTRLTVL.